These 23 T cell receptor beta chains were sequenced from one sample in a study of beta chain features in type 1 diabetes (dated by TCRdb to 2017 to 2018). Library construction relied on the immunoSEQ multiplex PCR assay. All of the isolated RNA was reverse transcribed with the High Capacity cDNA Reverse Transcription Kit, so expressed TCRB transcripts were sequenced. Here the immuneACCESS table is served through TCRdb, limited to in-frame sequences with V and J called. Missing clones are a known gap in these copies; in checked studies unresolved V genes cover under half, and the rest lacks a known reason. The sample table lists 150,000 to 180,000 clones, roughly 10% of them with a count of one. The ten largest clones add up to about 1.9% of the sample. The sample was central memory CD4+ T cells from blood. These receptors originate from a man in his late teens or twenties in good health.

The V call is TRBV7-3, the J call TRBJ1-2; D possibly corresponds to TRBD1 (5 bases). V shed 7 bases and J shed 6 bases, with 18 bases lying between them. The CDR3 extends over 14 amino acids. CDR1 and CDR2 from the germline V gene are SGHTA and FQGTGA. In DNA form, the CDR3 reads TGTGCCAGCATCTTTCAGGGTATGCCAGATGGCTACACCTTC. This sequence encodes CASIFQGMPDGYTF.

This clone has only a few counts. V usage is TRBV5-1 and J usage is TRBJ2-1; D not certain. The V gene lost 5 bases and the J gene lost 0 bases, with 6 bases spanning the gap. Germline V CDR1 and CDR2: SGHRS, YFSETQ. The CDR3 spans 13 residues. CDR3 residues: CASRTDSYNEQFF. CDR3 DNA sequence: TGCGCCAGCAGGACGGACTCCTACAATGAGCAGTTCTTC.

This clone was seen a few times. This rearrangement joins TRBV7-2 to TRBJ2-3; D gene unclear. Germline V gives CDR1 SGHTA, CDR2 FQGNSA. Trimming removed 5 bases at V and 3 bases at J, with 12 bases between. This CDR3 is 14 amino acids long. In DNA, the CDR3 is TGTGCCAGCAGCCTTAGTAGGTGGACAGATACGCAGTATTTT. It yields the protein CASSLSRWTDTQYF. The full variable domain, in which reference TRBV7-2 and TRBJ2-3 provide the parts outside the CDR3, is GAGVSQSPSNKVTEKGKDVELRCDPISGHTALYWYRQSLGQGLEFLIYFQGNSAPDKSGLPSDRFSAERTGGSVSTLTIQRTQQEDSAVYLCASSLSRWTDTQYFGPGTRLTVL.

This clone was observed a handful of times. The chain joins TRBV5-1 to TRBJ1-2, with 10 nucleotides matching TRBD1. Losses at the gene ends were 3 bases for V and 5 bases for J; bases not matched to a gene: 1. This CDR3 has 13 residues. The germline CDR1 and CDR2 sequences are SGHRS and YFSETQ. CDR3 sequence reads: CASSWDRGYGYTF. In DNA form, the CDR3 reads TGCGCCAGCAGCTGGGACAGGGGATATGGCTACACCTTC.

This chain joins TRBV7-2 and TRBJ1-2, with D tentatively TRBD1 (6 bases). This CDR3 comprises 16 residues. Trimming cost V 0 bases and J 2 bases, with 13 bases left between them. CDR1 and CDR2 from the germline V gene are SGHTA and FQGNSA. For the CDR3, the DNA is TGTGCCAGCAGCTTAGCCCCCCTACAGGGAAACTATGGCTACACCTTC. Its protein product is CASSLAPLQGNYGYTF.

V usage is TRBV15 and J usage is TRBJ1-4, with D uncertain. CDR3 length equals 13 residues. Per germline, CDR1 LNHNV and CDR2 YYDKDF (reference sequence). The V end lost 4 bases, the J end lost 10 bases, and 13 bases lay between the germline ends. CDR3 sequence: CATSTTREGKLFF. The CDR3 DNA reads as TGTGCCACCAGCACCACGCGGGAGGGAAAACTGTTTTTT.

This clone was counted many times. Other DNA sequences in the same sample also yield this CDR3. The chain employs TRBV5-1 and TRBJ1-1; the match to TRBD1 covers 10 bases. Trimming cost V 0 bases and J 10 bases; bases outside gene matches: 3. The CDR3 is made up of 13 amino acids. Per the germline V gene, CDR1 is SGHRS and CDR2 is YFSETQ. Here the CDR3 reads CASSLGTGGTAFF. CDR3 sequence (DNA): TGCGCCAGCAGCTTGGGGACAGGGGGTACAGCTTTCTTT.

The gene calls are TRBV5-6 and TRBJ1-2, with D maybe TRBD1 (6 bases). Trimming pared 1 base from V and 7 bases from J, leaving 11 bases between. This CDR3 contains 13 residues. The germline CDR1 and CDR2 sequences are SGHDT and YYEEEE. The CDR3 DNA sequence: TGTGCCAGCAGCTTGTGGACAGTATCTGGCTACACCTTC. Translated, it gives CASSLWTVSGYTF.

In its sample, this clone was seen a few times. The J gene is TRBJ1-5, the V gene TRBV9; a possible D gene is TRBD1 (5 bases). CDR1 and CDR2 from the germline V gene are SGDLS and YYNGEE. V lost 3 bases and J lost 5, with 15 bases in between. This CDR3 has 15 amino acids. The CDR3 loop is CASSAKGTVDQPQHF. The CDR3 DNA follows: TGTGCCAGCAGCGCTAAGGGGACGGTGGATCAGCCCCAGCATTTT.

This clone was counted a few times. This chain links TRBV29-1 with TRBJ1-1; 10 nucleotides align to TRBD1. V lost 7 bases, J lost 11 bases, and 13 bases stayed unmatched. The CDR3 sequence is 13 residues long. Germline V gives CDR1 SQVTM, CDR2 ANQGSEA. CDR3 sequence reads: CSAHTGTGVEAFF. DNA for the CDR3: TGCAGCGCCCATACCGGGACAGGGGTCGAGGCTTTCTTT.

V usage is TRBV7-3 and J usage is TRBJ2-7; D might be TRBD2 (6 bases). CDR1 is SGHTA and CDR2 is FQGTGA in the germline V gene. Trimming removed 5 bases at V and 3 bases at J, with 14 bases between. CDR3 length: 14 amino acids. CDR3: CASSPRGVGYEQYF. The DNA of the CDR3 is TGTGCCAGCAGCCCCCGCGGGGTTGGCTACGAGCAGTACTTC.

The V and J genes are TRBV7-2 and TRBJ1-5, with unresolved D. The CDR3 sequence is 15 residues long. V lost 4 bases to trimming and J lost 0 bases, with 10 bases between them. The germline V gene encodes CDR1 SGHTA and CDR2 FQGNSA. CDR3 loop: CASSSPGSSNQPQHF. The CDR3 region has the DNA TGTGCCAGCAGCTCCCCCGGCTCTAGCAATCAGCCCCAGCATTTT.

This chain uses TRBV7-3 with TRBJ2-1, with D possibly called TRBD1 or TRBD2 (7 bases each). Germline assignment: CDR1 SGHTA and CDR2 FQGTGA. Trimming stripped 5 bases from V and 7 bases from J, with 15 bases between. The CDR3 is 14 amino acids. The CDR3 coding sequence is TGTGCCAGCAGCCCAGGGGGGGCATTGAATGAGCAGTTCTTC. As protein: CASSPGGALNEQFF.

This chain links TRBV18 with TRBJ1-1; D is undetermined. The V end was cut by 4 bases, the J end by 0 bases, with 3 bases between. Germline V gene data show CDR1 as KGHSH and CDR2 as LQKENI. This CDR3 contains 12 residues. This CDR3 is CASSRMNTEAFF. CDR3 DNA: TGTGCCAGCTCACGGATGAACACTGAAGCTTTCTTT.

This clone was recorded a few times. The chain employs TRBV11-2 and TRBJ2-7; 14 bases match TRBD2. V was pared by 5 bases and J by 3 bases, with 9 bases of the junction left unmatched. CDR3 length equals 17 residues. Germline V gives CDR1 SGHAT, CDR2 FQNNGV. The CDR3 protein is CASSPPGLAGGSYEQYF. The DNA of the CDR3 is TGTGCCAGCAGCCCCCCCGGACTAGCGGGAGGCAGCTACGAGCAGTACTTC.

J is TRBJ1-1 and V is TRBV29-1; unclear D gene. Trimming left V 7 bases short and J 0 bases short, with 21 bases between. CDR1 is SQVTM and CDR2 is ANQGSEA in the germline V gene. CDR3 length: 16 amino acids. CDR3 sequence reads: CSARKEGRSVNTEAFF. Written as DNA, the CDR3 is TGCAGCGCCCGGAAGGAAGGCCGGAGTGTGAACACTGAAGCTTTCTTT.

This clone has more than one count but fewer than ten. The chain employs TRBV9 and TRBJ1-5; 9 positions match TRBD1. This CDR3 is built from 15 residues. Germline V gene lookup returns CDR1 SGDLS and CDR2 YYNGEE. With 0 bases clipped from V and 6 bases from J, the junction kept 4 bases outside the gene matches. Here the CDR3 DNA reads TGTGCCAGCAGCGTAGGACAGGGGGGCGGTCAGCCCCAGCATTTT. Its translation: CASSVGQGGGQPQHF. Supplemented by reference TRBV9 and TRBJ1-5, the full variable domain reads DSGVTQTPKHLITATGQRVTLRCSPRSGDLSVYWYQQSLDQGLQFLIQYYNGEERAKGNILERFSAQQFPDLHSELNLSSLELGDSALYFCASSVGQGGGQPQHFGDGTRLSIL.

V usage is TRBV13 and J usage is TRBJ2-7; D unresolved. The CDR3 length is 11 residues. Germline V CDR1 and CDR2: PRHDT, FYEKMQ (reference sequence). Trimming removed 5 bases from V and 0 bases from J, with 2 bases in between. CDR3 loop: CASSASYEQYF. The DNA of the CDR3 is TGTGCCAGCAGCGCCTCCTACGAGCAGTACTTC.

This clone was recorded a few times. The gene calls are TRBV27 and TRBJ2-7, with D maybe TRBD2 (5 bases). Deletions cut 7 bases from V and 2 bases from J, with 15 bases between. Germline CDR1 reads MNHEY; CDR2 reads SMNVEV (reference sequence). The CDR3 is 14 residues long. CDR3 region: CASTLTSGAYEQYF. CDR3 nucleotides: TGTGCCAGCACCTTGACAAGCGGAGCCTACGAGCAGTACTTC.

The V call is TRBV10-3, the J call TRBJ1-2; perhaps TRBD1 as D (6 bases). CDR3 length equals 16 residues. V was trimmed by 4 bases and J by 3 bases, leaving 18 bases between them. From germline, CDR1 is ENHRY and CDR2 SYGVKD. DNA of the CDR3: TGTGCCATCAGTGTCCGTAGCCAGGGGCGGGACTATGGCTACACCTTC. Its translation is CAISVRSQGRDYGYTF.

CDR3 residues: CASSYRSSGSPDTQYF. The CDR3 DNA follows: TGTGCCAGCAGTTACAGAAGTAGCGGGAGCCCCGATACGCAGTATTTT. The chain combines TRBV6-6 with TRBJ2-3, with TRBD2 matching 9 bases. V was clipped by 2 bases and J by 6 bases; unmatched bases: 9. In germline, CDR1 is MNHNY, CDR2 SVGAGI (reference sequence). The CDR3 covers 16 residues.

The V gene is TRBV29-1, the J gene TRBJ2-1, with 8 bases that match TRBD1. The CDR3 length is 15 residues. Germline V CDR1 and CDR2: SQVTM, ANQGSEA. The ends lost 5 bases at V and 7 bases at J; junction bases unmatched: 13. CDR3 amino acids: CSVTNDRGARNEQFF. The DNA of the CDR3 is TGCAGCGTTACCAATGACAGGGGCGCGAGGAATGAGCAGTTCTTC.

This clone was recorded a few times. This rearrangement joins TRBV6-5 to TRBJ1-1, with a weak D call TRBD1 (6 bases). Germline assignment: CDR1 MNHEY and CDR2 SVGAGI. The CDR3 is 14 residues long. V was clipped by 10 bases and J by 1 base, with 16 bases between them. CDR3 nucleotide sequence: TGTGCCATATCCTCTAAAGGGGGGAACACTGAAGCTTTCTTT. It is translated as CAISSKGGNTEAFF.